This record looks at one T cell receptor (beta chain) sequence and its context. The CDR3 sequence is 15 residues long. Germline CDR1 MNHNY, CDR2 SVGAGI (reference sequence). Losses at the gene ends were 0 bases for V and 5 bases for J; bases not matched to a gene: 6. In the original workflow: From reference gene primer amplification, estimates of nucleated cell counts were derived. The table came from immunoSEQ multiplex PCR; TCRdb's copy has only in-frame clones and leaves some out. V and J calls and clone size are given by that table; D and trimming were obtained from the DNA. The sample has over 50,000 clones; approximately 86% are singletons. This sample is drawn from a study of blood T cell repertoires in COVID-19. Study as a whole: There were acute and convalescent COVID-19 samples, and they came from the United States, Italy and Spain. PBMCs, B-cell-depleted T cells, or T cells were the source of the cDNA or gDNA that made up the material.

This TCR was sampled from a human donor in a cohort sampled during active COVID-19. The sample consisted of peripheral blood. V gene TRBV6-6 combines with J gene TRBJ2-7, with 8 bases matching TRBD1. The CDR3 coding sequence is TGTGCCAGCAGTTACTCGACCAGGGGGCTCGACGAGCAGTACTTC. It is translated as CASSYSTRGLDEQYF.